This T cell receptor (beta chain) was recovered during a study of T cells after yellow fever vaccination. In the study overall: For low cell numbers, libraries were made with SMART-Seq v4 Ultra Low Input. Study findings and constraints: Boosting was followed by the reappearance of most primary-vaccination clones (less than 98% CD4, about 89% CD8). FACS-sorted repertoires could harbor abundant contaminating bulk-population clonotypes.

This clonotype appeared many times. Its specificity is not known. This CDR3 is 13 amino acids long. V dropped 2 bases and J dropped 5 bases, with 12 bases sitting between them. Germline CDR1 reads DFQATT; CDR2 reads SNEGSKA (reference sequence). Each CDR3 protein gets one entry after TCRdb re-called the 5' RACE reads with MiXCR. The table has about 210,000 distinct CDR3 sequences, under 3.5% seen once. The TCR comes from a man in his late teens or twenties who received the YFV17D yellow fever vaccine. This chain connects TRBV20-1 to TRBJ1-1; D may be TRBD1 (6 bases). Source: CD4+ T cells sorted from PBMCs, taken 10 days after the yellow fever booster vaccination. The CDR3 reads CSARKQGGTEAFF. The CDR3 region has the DNA TGCAGTGCTAGAAAACAGGGAGGAACTGAAGCTTTCTTT.